A single sample is the source of the 14 T cell receptor beta chains below, sequenced in a study of T cell clonality in common variable immunodeficiency. Assay: immunoSEQ multiplex PCR; the TCRdb copy retains only in-frame clones and omits some. The sample contains 40,000 or so clones, none of them singletons. Sequencing was performed on peripheral blood mononuclear cells. These receptors were taken from a person aged 18 to 75 in good health.

This clone was picked up many times. Partial CDR3 DNA: TGTGCCAGCAGCTCACGGGTCACCGGGGAG. It codes for CASSSRVTGE. Given in full, the CDR3 is CASSSRVTGELFF. The chain combines TRBV7-3 with TRBJ2-2; unclear D gene. The read stops 3 residues short of the end of the CDR3; the missing end is completed from the germline J gene. Trimming took off 4 bases at V and 4 bases at J, with 7 bases between the two ends. The CDR3 consists of 13 residues. The V gene's germline CDR1 is SGHTA and CDR2 FQGTGA.

This clone showed up many times. The read is 3 residues too short to cover the CDR3 end, so that end is filled in from the germline J gene. This chain uses TRBV13 with TRBJ2-5; 10 nucleotides agree with TRBD1. The length of the CDR3 is 15 residues. The germline V gene encodes CDR1 PRHDT and CDR2 FYEKMQ (reference sequence). The J segment lost 1 base and the V segment lost 4 bases, leaving 3 bases of the junction unmatched. The CDR3 loop is CASSSRTGGQETQYF. Incomplete CDR3 DNA: TGTGCCAGCAGCTCCAGGACAGGGGGCCAAGAGACC.

This clone was detected many times. The read halts 3 residues ahead of the CDR3 end, with the missing end drawn from the germline J gene. The genes are TRBV5-1 and TRBJ2-1; a weak D match, TRBD2 (6 bases). This CDR3 is 15 amino acids long. Trimming left V 4 bases short and J 5 bases short, with 16 bases between. Germline-derived CDR1 and CDR2 are SGHRS and YFSETQ. CDR3 residues: CASSPVAGSNNEQFF. The sequenced CDR3 bases are TGCGCCAGCAGCCCCGTGGCGGGGAGCAACAATGAG.

This clone was seen a handful of times. CDR3 DNA (partial): TGTGCCAGCACCGTCAGGGGTGGTAGCAATCAGCCC. Translation gives CASTVRGGSNQP. The whole CDR3 sequence reads CASTVRGGSNQPQHF. The chain links TRBV2 to TRBJ1-5; possible D gene TRBD1, 6 bases. The read is 3 residues too short to cover the CDR3 end, so that end is filled in from the germline J gene. The CDR3 spans 15 residues. Germline loops: CDR1 SNHLY, CDR2 FYNNEI. V lost 7 bases and J 0 bases, leaving 13 bases between the germline ends.

This clone has a count of ten or more. The observed sequence ends 3 residues before the CDR3 terminus, with the missing tail filled in from the germline J gene. The chain combines TRBV18 with TRBJ1-1, with D possibly matching TRBD1 (5 bases). V lost 5 bases, J lost 1 base, and 11 bases lay in between. Germline V CDR1 and CDR2: KGHSH, LQKENI. The CDR3 contains 14 residues. The CDR3 loop reads CASSSLGENTEAFF. The sequenced part of the CDR3 DNA is TGTGCCAGCTCATCCCTAGGGGAGAACACTGAA.

Concerning this clone: A read error may account for a junction end that differs from germline. Read coverage stops 3 residues before the CDR3 terminus; the germline J gene supplies the remainder. The chain recombines TRBV13 with TRBJ1-3; tentative D call: TRBD1 (5 bases). This CDR3 contains 15 residues. From germline, CDR1 is PRHDT and CDR2 FYEKMQ (reference sequence). CDR3 in amino acids: CASSLEGESGNPIYF. CDR3 DNA, as far as it was read: TGTGCCAGCAGCTTAGAAGGGGAGTCCGGAAACCCC.

This clone was recorded many times. The read falls 3 residues short of the CDR3 end, and the missing part is taken from the germline J gene. The chain carries TRBV30 and TRBJ2-2; 8 positions agree with TRBD1. The trim removed 0 bases at V and 4 bases at J, leaving 4 bases unmatched. Per germline, CDR1 GTSNPN and CDR2 SVGIG (reference sequence). This CDR3 has 15 residues. The CDR3 DNA, read in part, is TGTGCCTGGAGTGTAGTGGACAGGGTCACCGGGGAG. This translates into CAWSVVDRVTGE. The CDR3, in full, reads CAWSVVDRVTGELFF. Complete variable domain (other parts from reference TRBV30 and TRBJ2-2): SQTIHQWPATLVQPVGSPLSLECTVEGTSNPNLYWYRQAAGRGLQLLFYSVGIGQISSEVPQNLSASRPQDRQFILSSKKLLLSDSGFYLCAWSVVDRVTGELFFGEGSRLTVL.

This clone was recorded at least ten times. The CDR3 goes on 3 residues after the read ends, and that part is filled in from the germline J gene. The chain couples TRBV6-1 to TRBJ2-2; 7 bases map to TRBD1. This CDR3 spans 18 amino acids. The J segment lost 2 bases and the V segment lost 0 bases, leaving 9 bases of the junction unmatched. In germline, CDR1 is MNHNS, CDR2 SASEGT. The CDR3 DNA, read in part, is TGTGCCAGCAGTGAAGCGAGGTTCGGGACAGCTAACACCGGGGAG. Its translation: CASSEARFGTANTGE. From start to end, the CDR3 is CASSEARFGTANTGELFF.

As to this clone: The read ends 3 residues early relative to the CDR3; the germline J gene fills the gap. The chain uses TRBV18 and TRBJ1-3, with D maybe TRBD1 (5 bases). The CDR3 consists of 17 residues. The germline CDR1 and CDR2 sequences are KGHSH and LQKENI. V lost 2 bases and J 0 bases, leaving 14 bases between the germline ends. The CDR3 bases that were read are TGTGCCAGCTCACCAAGGGTCGACAGCCGCTCTGGAAACACC. Translating gives CASSPRVDSRSGNT. The entire CDR3 protein is CASSPRVDSRSGNTIYF.

This clone appeared a few times. With the read ending 3 residues before the CDR3 end, the germline J gene is used to fill in that end. This chain joins TRBV2 and TRBJ1-1; D is perhaps TRBD1 (5 bases). This CDR3 region has 15 residues. The ends were cut back, 4 bases at V and 3 bases at J, with 15 bases in the middle. Germline CDR1 and CDR2: SNHLY and FYNNEI. The CDR3 region is CASSVQGGFDTEAFF. The sequenced part of the CDR3 DNA is TGTGCCAGCAGTGTTCAGGGAGGTTTCGACACTGAA. Variable domain in full (rest from reference TRBV2 and TRBJ1-1): EPEVTQTPSHQVTQMGQEVILRCVPISNHLYFYWYRQILGQKVEFLVSFYNNEISEKSEIFDDQFSVERPDGSNFTLKIRSTKLEDSAMYFCASSVQGGFDTEAFFGQGTRLTVV.

This clone was detected many times. An end of the junction differs from the germline gene, which may be a read error. The read ends 3 residues before the CDR3 terminus; that terminus is restored from the germline J gene. This sequence joins TRBV10-3 and TRBJ2-3, with 8 bases aligning to TRBD2. Germline-derived CDR1 and CDR2 are ENHRY and SYGVKD. The CDR3 has 16 residues. The CDR3 sequence: CAVSTGGAGVGDTQYF. Incomplete CDR3 DNA: TGTGCCGTCAGCACGGGCGGAGCGGGAGTGGGGGATACG.

There are many counts of this clone. The DNA ends 3 residues before the CDR3 does, and the rest of the CDR3 is filled in from the germline J gene. The genes are TRBV20-1 and TRBJ2-3; tentative D call: TRBD2 (6 bases). Trimming removed 6 bases from V and 1 base from J, with 17 bases in between. The CDR3 has 15 residues. Germline V gene lookup returns CDR1 DFQATT and CDR2 SNEGSKA (reference sequence). This chain's CDR3 is CSAFDPQRGTDTQYF. The sequenced CDR3 bases are TGCAGTGCCTTTGATCCTCAGCGGGGCACAGATACG.

This clone showed up many times. The part of the CDR3 DNA that was read is TGCAGTGCACCTAATAGCGGGAGCCTCTCCTACGAG. This gives the protein CSAPNSGSLSYE. The CDR3, in full, reads CSAPNSGSLSYEQYF. This sequence joins TRBV20-1 and TRBJ2-7, with 9 positions matching TRBD2. The read finishes 3 residues shy of the CDR3 end, and the germline J gene is used to complete it. The CDR3 covers 15 residues. Germline V CDR1 and CDR2: DFQATT, SNEGSKA (reference sequence). The V segment lost 6 bases and the J segment 0 bases; nucleotides outside the gene matches: 9.

Turning to this clone: The DNA ends 3 residues before the CDR3 does, and the rest of the CDR3 is filled in from the germline J gene. The genes are TRBV11-3 and TRBJ1-2; D unclear. The CDR3 runs to 12 residues. Germline V CDR1 and CDR2: SGHNT, YENEEA. This chain's CDR3 is CASSFTSGSYTF. CDR3 DNA (partial): TGTGCCAGCAGCTTTACTAGCGGGAGC.